This T cell receptor beta chain was identified in a study of shared clonotypes between healthy human individuals. Sorted-subset replicate PCRs used about 180 ng DNA, 25,000 to 30,000 T cell genomes. Original processing methods: ImmunoSEQ yielded junction-only sequences lacking quality scores, so filtering differed. Method: immunoSEQ multiplex PCR; TCRdb's copy keeps in-frame clones and lacks some. The DNA gave D and trimming, while V, J and clone size come from that table. The repertoire holds 1,500,000 or so clones, 98% to 99% seen once, with 0.3% to 0.45% in the top ten. This clone is a singleton in its sample. Its specificity is not known. CDR1 and CDR2 (germline): MDHEN, SYDVKM. The CDR3 is made up of 14 amino acids. J lost 3 bases, V lost 6 bases, and 6 bases had no gene match. Findings of the study overall: Sharing across four donors was highest in naive CD4 (around 5%) and lowest in memory CD8 (roughly 0.4%). Generation of non-shared clonotypes was less probable than generation of clonotypes shared by all four donors.

This TCR was recovered from a man aged 30 to 39 in good health. Source material: naive CD4+ T cells sorted from blood. Indicated subset: CD45RA+ positively selected. This chain joins TRBV28 and TRBJ2-7, with TRBD1 identical over 9 bases. The CDR3 nucleotides read TGTGCCAGCAGGGGGACAGGGAACCACTACGAGCAGTACTTC. This sequence encodes CASRGTGNHYEQYF. The whole variable domain, remainder taken from reference TRBV28 and TRBJ2-7, is DVKVTQSSRYLVKRTGEKVFLECVQDMDHENMFWYRQDPGLGLRLIYFSYDVKMKEKGDIPEGYSVSREKKERFSLILESASTNQTSMYLCASRGTGNHYEQYFGPGTRLTVT.